This record looks at one T cell receptor (beta chain) sequence and its context. Antigen specificity is unknown. This sample was included in a study of a mutant IDH1 vaccine in newly diagnosed glioma. Background on the study: Vaccination was launched 4-6 weeks after radiotherapy alone, or with temozolomide cycles. Before enrollment, the patients had been treated with radiotherapy alone, temozolomide alone, or both together. Most of them had received both.

Only in-frame clones appear in the TCRdb table, and some are missing; sequencing was by immunoSEQ multiplex PCR. Among tens of thousands of clones listed, over 80% were seen once. The sample's time point: week 47, end of study. Doses of 300 ug of mutant IDH1 20-mer peptide were given with topical imiquimod. The study gave patients eight vaccinations in weeks 1, 3, 5, 7, 11, 15, 19, 23. Germline loops: CDR1 MNHEY, CDR2 SVGAGI. V was cut by 5 bases and J by 1 base, with 11 bases left in between. This CDR3 has 14 residues. The gene calls are TRBV6-5 and TRBJ1-1, with D perhaps TRBD1 (6 bases). This TCR was sampled from a man aged 35 to 55 with glioma. Some clones in this sample may be carry-over from other donors' samples. This material consisted of PBMCs, taken from a glioma patient whose treatment included an IDH1 peptide vaccine. The CDR3 nucleotides are TGTGCCAGCAGTAGACAGGAAGGGAACACTGAAGCTTTCTTT. Its protein product is CASSRQEGNTEAFF.